These 7 T cell receptor beta chains originate from one sample sequenced in a study of control samples from healthy donors and cancer patients. Profiling relied on immunoSEQ multiplex PCR, and the TCRdb table lists in-frame clones only, not all of them. Of about 170,000 clones listed, 80% to 90% are singletons. The sequencing input was blood. These receptors all come from a woman aged 30 to 39 in good health.

The gene calls are TRBV3-1 (or the pseudogene TRBV3-2) and TRBJ2-6; D could derive from TRBD1 or TRBD2 (6 bases each). Trimming pared 2 bases from V and 4 bases from J, leaving 12 bases between. Germline assignment: CDR1 LGHDT and CDR2 YNNKEL (reference sequence). CDR3 size: 16 residues. CDR3 nucleotides: TGTGCCAGCAGCCAATTCGGGGGCGCCGGGGCCAACGTCCTGACTTTC. Amino acids: CASSQFGGAGANVLTF.

The rearrangement uses TRBV9 and TRBJ2-3; 9 bases align to TRBD1. Germline values: CDR1 SGDLS, CDR2 YYNGEE. Trimming at V came to 4 bases and at J to 5 bases, leaving 17 bases not matched to a gene. The CDR3 sequence is 18 residues long. CDR3 protein: CASSQKVQDRGRGDTQYF. CDR3 nucleotides: TGTGCCAGCAGCCAAAAAGTTCAGGACAGGGGCAGGGGAGATACGCAGTATTTT.

CDR3 protein: CASSYSGPSTEQYF. The DNA of the CDR3 is TGTGCCAGCAGTTACTCGGGCCCCTCGACCGAGCAGTACTTC. The V gene is TRBV6-6, the J gene TRBJ2-7; D uncertain. The CDR3 has 14 amino acids. The germline V gene encodes CDR1 MNHNY and CDR2 SVGAGI (reference sequence). V was pared by 0 bases and J by 6 bases, with 12 bases between.

The chain couples TRBV7-9 to TRBJ1-2; tentative D call: TRBD1 (6 bases). The germline gives CDR1 SEHNR, CDR2 FQNEAQ (reference sequence). The ends were cut back, 4 bases at V and 8 bases at J, with 23 bases in the middle. CDR3 length: 16 amino acids. This CDR3 is CASSSPTGQRIQGYTF. Here the CDR3 DNA reads TGTGCCAGCAGCTCCCCCACCGGACAGCGAATCCAGGGCTACACCTTC. Filled out from reference TRBV7-9 and TRBJ1-2, the complete variable domain reads DTGVSQNPRHKITKRGQNVTFRCDPISEHNRLYWYRQTLGQGPEFLTYFQNEAQLEKSRLLSDRFSAERPKGSFSTLEIQRTEQGDSAMYLCASSSPTGQRIQGYTFGSGTRLTVV.

This clone came up a few times. The CDR3 DNA sequence: TGTGCCAGCAGTTTCCGGGGTTTTTCTATAAGCGAGCAGTACTTC. Protein sequence: CASSFRGFSISEQYF. The chain couples TRBV28 to TRBJ2-7; perhaps TRBD2 as D (5 bases). Trimming stripped 3 bases from V and 6 bases from J, with 18 bases between. This CDR3 is 15 amino acids long. Germline CDR1 and CDR2: MDHEN and SYDVKM.

The chain has TRBV6-1 and TRBJ2-3, with 11 bases identical to TRBD2. CDR3 length: 17 residues. Germline V CDR1 and CDR2: MNHNS, SASEGT. After removal of 0 bases from V and 2 bases from J, the junction contained 4 bases not matched to a gene. DNA for the CDR3: TGTGCCAGCAGTGAAGCAACTAGCGGGAGACTCACAGATACGCAGTATTTT. Its protein product is CASSEATSGRLTDTQYF.

The rearrangement joins TRBV7-2 to TRBJ1-1; no clear D. The CDR3 length is 12 residues. Trimming took 3 bases from V and 5 from J, leaving 7 bases between them. Germline assignment: CDR1 SGHTA and CDR2 FQGNSA. The CDR3 DNA sequence: TGTGCCAGCAGCTTTAGCAGGACTGAAGCTTTCTTT. Protein: CASSFSRTEAFF.